Sequencing of this TCR beta chain was carried out in a study of shared clonotypes between healthy human individuals. Findings and limits, study-wide: Sequencing depth was predicted to influence how clonotypes are shared among donors. Despite large depth, rarefaction showed incomplete sorted-subset sequencing.

The method was immunoSEQ multiplex PCR; TCRdb's version includes in-frame clones alone and lacks a portion of them. Of approximately 1,000,000 clones listed, 60% to 85% are singletons. Concerning this clone: What it binds is not known.

Sequenced material: memory CD4+ T cells from PBMCs. The subset here: CD45RA-negative fraction. This receptor was obtained from a man aged 18 to 30 in good health. Some clones in this sample may be carry-over from other donors' samples.

This CDR3 is CASSSTGVEQYF. The DNA of the CDR3 is TGTGCCAGCAGCTCTACCGGGGTCGAGCAGTACTTC. The genes are TRBV11-3 and TRBJ2-7, with D perhaps TRBD2 (5 bases). There are 12 residues in the CDR3. V shed 4 bases and J shed 6 bases, with 10 bases lying between them. Germline CDR1 SGHNT, CDR2 YENEEA.